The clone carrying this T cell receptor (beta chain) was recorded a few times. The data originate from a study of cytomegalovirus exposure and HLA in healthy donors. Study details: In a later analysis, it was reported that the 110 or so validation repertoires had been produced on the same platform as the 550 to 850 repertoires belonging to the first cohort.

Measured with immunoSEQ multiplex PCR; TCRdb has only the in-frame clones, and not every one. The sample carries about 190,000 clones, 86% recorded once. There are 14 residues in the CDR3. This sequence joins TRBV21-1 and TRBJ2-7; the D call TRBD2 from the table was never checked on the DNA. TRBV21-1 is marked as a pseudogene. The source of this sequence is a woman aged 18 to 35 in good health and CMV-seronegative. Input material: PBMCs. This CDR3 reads CASSKVSREYEQYF. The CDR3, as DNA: TGTGCCAGCAGCAAAGTCTCGAGGGAGTACGAGCAGTACTTC.